This T cell receptor beta chain was captured in a study of a mutant IDH1 vaccine in newly diagnosed glioma. Study details: Patients were started on vaccination 4-6 weeks after radiotherapy alone, or with temozolomide cycles. Treated patients showed a male proportion of roughly 62%, a female proportion of around 40%, and a mean age of 40.4 years. Patients' prior therapy spanned radiotherapy, temozolomide, or both; most underwent both.

The CDR3 extends over 17 amino acids. Unmatched junction bases numbered 7, after V lost 1 base and J lost 1 base. From germline, CDR1 is SGHTA and CDR2 FQGNSA. Sequencing used immunoSEQ multiplex PCR; TCRdb keeps in-frame clones, though not all of them. Of tens of thousands of clones listed, 75% to 90% are singletons. Time point here: week 11, during vaccination. The investigators gave 300 ug of mutant IDH1 20-mer peptide in each vaccine dose, together with topical imiquimod. Newly diagnosed WHO grade 3 or 4 IDH1-mutant, ATRX-lost astrocytomas were identified in the donors. A word on this clone: The antigen is not known.

The chain carries TRBV7-2 and TRBJ2-5; TRBD2 matches at 9 bases. The origin of this receptor is a man aged 50 to 59 with glioma. The starting material was PBMCs, obtained from a glioma patient whose treatment included an IDH1 peptide vaccine. CDR3 DNA sequence: TGTGCCAGCAGCTTAGGCCAAAGCGGGGGGCCCCAAGAGACCCAGTACTTC. This encodes CASSLGQSGGPQETQYF. The full variable domain, completed using reference TRBV7-2 and TRBJ2-5, is GAGVSQSPSNKVTEKGKDVELRCDPISGHTALYWYRQSLGQGLEFLIYFQGNSAPDKSGLPSDRFSAERTGGSVSTLTIQRTQQEDSAVYLCASSLGQSGGPQETQYFGPGTRLLVL.